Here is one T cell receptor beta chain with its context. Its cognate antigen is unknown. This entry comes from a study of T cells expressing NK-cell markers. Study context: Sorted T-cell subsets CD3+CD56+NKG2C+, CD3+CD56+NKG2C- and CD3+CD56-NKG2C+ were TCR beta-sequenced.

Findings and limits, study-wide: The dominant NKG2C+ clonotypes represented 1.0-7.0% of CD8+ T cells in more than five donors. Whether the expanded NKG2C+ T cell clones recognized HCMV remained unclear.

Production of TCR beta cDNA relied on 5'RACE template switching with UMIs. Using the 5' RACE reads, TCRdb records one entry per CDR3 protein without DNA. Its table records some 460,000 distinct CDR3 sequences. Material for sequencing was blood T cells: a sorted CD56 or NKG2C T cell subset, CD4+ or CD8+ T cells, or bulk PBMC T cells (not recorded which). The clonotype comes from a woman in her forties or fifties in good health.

The CDR3 region is CASSGRALTDTQYF. The chain is built from TRBV28 and TRBJ2-3; the TCRdb call, TRBD2, lacks DNA for checking. Germline V gene lookup returns CDR1 MDHEN and CDR2 SYDVKM. The CDR3 has 14 residues.